These T cell receptor beta chains were read from a single sample in a study of early T cells in non-severe SARS-CoV-2 infection. TCRdb reprocessed the 5' RACE reads via MiXCR and lists one record per CDR3 protein. The table lists about 55,000 distinct CDR3 sequences, about 15% of them singletons, with 10% in the top ten. The sample in question was whole blood, obtained at baseline. The receptors shown here come from an adult who was a healthcare worker with PCR-confirmed SARS-CoV-2 infection or an uninfected control (not recorded which). Each CDR3 is given with its conserved first and last residue. The D gene is left open where the match is weak. Rows may omit the clone size; those that give it use once, few, many or a size class.

j_gene,abundance,v_gene,d_gene,CDR3aa,CDR3nt
TRBJ1-1,few,TRBV18,-,CASSPYRDTRNTEAFF,TGTGCCAGCTCCCCCTACAGGGACACTAGGAACACTGAAGCTTTCTTT
TRBJ1-3,many,TRBV4-2,-,CASRDTTFSGNTIYF,TGTGCCAGCAGGGACACAACCTTCTCTGGAAACACCATATATTTT
TRBJ2-1,few,TRBV18,-,CASSPLIGTYNEQFF,TGTGCCAGCTCACCACTGATAGGTACCTACAATGAGCAGTTCTTC
TRBJ1-5,many,TRBV28,-,CATLLTATSNQPQHF,TGTGCCACCCTTCTCACCGCGACCAGCAATCAGCCCCAGCATTTT
TRBJ2-3,-,TRBV28,TRBD2,CASSLSGGSTDTQYF,TGTGCCAGCAGTTTATCGGGGGGGAGCACAGATACGCAGTATTTT
TRBJ1-1,few,TRBV2,-,CASGTVMNTEAFF,TGTGCCAGTGGGACGGTCATGAACACTGAAGCTTTCTTT
TRBJ1-5,many,TRBV19,-,CASSVGQSPAPQHF,TGTGCCAGTAGTGTTGGACAGAGCCCTGCGCCCCAGCATTTT
TRBJ2-2,-,TRBV11-2,-,CASSLLGQPTGELFF,TGTGCCAGCAGCTTATTAGGGCAGCCCACCGGGGAGCTGTTTTTT
TRBJ1-4,-,TRBV7-8,TRBD1,CASSPGTGINEKLFF,TGTGCCAGCAGCCCAGGGACAGGAATTAATGAAAAACTGTTTTTT
TRBJ2-3,few,TRBV20-1,-,CSAPLSGGTQYF,TGCAGTGCTCCCCTAAGTGGGGGTACGCAGTATTTT
TRBJ2-7,many,TRBV3-1,-,CASSQGTGLAREQYF,TGTGCCAGCAGCCAGGGTACGGGGTTGGCGCGCGAGCAGTACTTC
TRBJ1-5,few,TRBV10-3,TRBD1,CAISWDSSNQPQHF,TGTGCCATCAGTTGGGACAGTAGCAATCAGCCCCAGCATTTT
TRBJ2-1,-,TRBV11-2,TRBD1,CASRYRGWYSTYNEQFF,TGTGCCAGCAGATACAGGGGGTGGTACTCGACCTACAATGAGCAGTTCTTC
TRBJ2-4,-,TRBV19,-,CASSMAKNIQYF,TGTGCCAGTAGTATGGCCAAAAACATTCAGTACTTC
TRBJ1-2,few,TRBV2,-,CASTPDSINRGYTF,TGTGCCAGCACCCCAGACAGTATCAATCGTGGCTACACCTTC
TRBJ2-3,-,TRBV20-1,-,CSAPIDTGSTDTQYF,TGCAGTGCTCCTATCGACACCGGGAGCACAGATACGCAGTATTTT
TRBJ1-1,-,TRBV6-5,-,CASSYSGEGGSTEAFF,TGTGCCAGCAGTTACTCTGGGGAGGGTGGTAGCACTGAAGCTTTCTTT
TRBJ1-2,-,TRBV28,TRBD1,CASSSDRGGGYTF,TGTGCCAGCAGTTCAGACAGGGGAGGCGGCTACACCTTC
TRBJ2-5,many,TRBV20-1,-,CSGKQGSVRETQYF,TGCAGTGGGAAACAGGGAAGTGTGCGAGAGACCCAGTACTTC
TRBJ1-1,few,TRBV28,TRBD1,CASSFPGQGGTEAFF,TGTGCCAGCAGTTTTCCGGGACAGGGTGGCACTGAAGCTTTCTTT
TRBJ1-1,many,TRBV18,TRBD1,CASSPGQGSEAFF,TGTGCCAGCTCACCGGGACAGGGAAGTGAAGCTTTCTTT
TRBJ2-4,-,TRBV7-3,TRBD2,CASRRLAAPKNIQYF,TGTGCCAGCAGGAGACTAGCGGCCCCCAAAAACATTCAGTACTTC
TRBJ2-1,-,TRBV5-8,TRBD2,CASSAGTSGTNEQFF,TGTGCCAGCAGCGCCGGGACTAGCGGAACCAATGAGCAGTTCTTC
TRBJ1-6,-,TRBV5-4,TRBD1,CAIPGGGQYNSPLHF,TGTGCCATCCCTGGAGGGGGACAGTATAATTCACCCCTCCACTTT
TRBJ2-1,many,TRBV4-2,-,CAAGVLYNEQFF,TGTGCCGCAGGAGTTCTCTACAATGAGCAGTTCTTC
TRBJ2-5,large,TRBV7-9,-,CASSFLKNSETQYF,TGTGCCAGCAGCTTCCTCAAAAATTCGGAGACCCAGTACTTC
TRBJ2-7,-,TRBV19,-,CASSYGDTYEQYF,TGTGCCAGTAGTTACGGGGACACCTACGAGCAGTACTTC
TRBJ2-7,many,TRBV20-1,TRBD2,CSARGGRALYEQYF,TGCAGTGCTAGAGGCGGGAGGGCCTTATACGAGCAGTACTTC
TRBJ2-1,-,TRBV18,TRBD2,CASSELAGPYNEQFF,TGTGCCAGCTCAGAACTAGCGGGGCCCTACAATGAGCAGTTCTTC
TRBJ2-2,few,TRBV3-1,TRBD1,CASSYGTGVAGELFF,TGTGCCAGCAGCTACGGGACAGGGGTGGCCGGGGAGCTGTTTTTT
TRBJ2-2,few,TRBV4-1,TRBD1,CASSPSGQVESGELFF,TGCGCCAGCAGCCCCTCCGGACAGGTAGAATCCGGGGAGCTGTTTTTT
TRBJ1-5,many,TRBV7-9,-,CASSFLDGDQPQHF,TGTGCCAGCAGCTTCCTCGATGGAGATCAGCCCCAGCATTTT
TRBJ1-5,few,TRBV19,-,CASSVSNSNQPQHF,TGTGCCAGTAGCGTTTCTAATAGCAATCAGCCCCAGCATTTT
TRBJ2-4,few,TRBV29-1,-,CSVEDEGSIQYF,TGCAGCGTTGAAGATGAGGGGAGCATTCAGTACTTC
TRBJ1-4,-,TRBV29-1,-,CSVGGDPVKLFF,TGCAGCGTTGGGGGGGATCCGGTAAAACTGTTTTTT
TRBJ2-2,-,TRBV7-9,TRBD1,CASSSPNRGTNTGELFF,TGTGCCAGCAGCTCCCCAAACAGGGGGACGAACACCGGGGAGCTGTTTTTT
TRBJ2-1,-,TRBV4-2,TRBD1,CASSLQGGGSTNEQFF,TGTGCCAGCAGCCTACAGGGGGGTGGATCTACCAATGAGCAGTTCTTC
TRBJ2-1,few,TRBV4-1,-,CASSPPLAGNNEQFF,TGCGCCAGCAGCCCTCCCCTAGCAGGGAATAATGAGCAGTTCTTC
TRBJ1-1,many,TRBV5-1,TRBD1,CASSLNRGGMNTEAFF,TGCGCCAGCAGCTTAAACAGGGGGGGCATGAACACTGAAGCTTTCTTT